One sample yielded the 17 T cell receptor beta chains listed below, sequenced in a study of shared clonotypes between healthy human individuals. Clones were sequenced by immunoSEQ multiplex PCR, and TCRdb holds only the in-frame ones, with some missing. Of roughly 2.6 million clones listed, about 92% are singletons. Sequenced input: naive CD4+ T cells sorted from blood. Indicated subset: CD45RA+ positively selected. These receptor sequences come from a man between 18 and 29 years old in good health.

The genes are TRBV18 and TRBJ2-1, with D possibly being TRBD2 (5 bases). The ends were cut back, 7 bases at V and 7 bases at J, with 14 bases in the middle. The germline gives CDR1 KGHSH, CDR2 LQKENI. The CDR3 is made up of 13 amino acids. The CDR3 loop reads CASFRLERNEQFF. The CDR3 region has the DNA TGTGCCAGCTTCCGCTTAGAGCGGAATGAGCAGTTCTTC.

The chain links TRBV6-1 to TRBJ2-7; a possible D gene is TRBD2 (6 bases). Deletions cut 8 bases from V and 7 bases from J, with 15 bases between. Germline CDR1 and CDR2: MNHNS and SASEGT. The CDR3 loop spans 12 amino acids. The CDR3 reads CASSRLGIEQYF. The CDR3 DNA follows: TGTGCCAGCTCCAGACTAGGTATAGAGCAGTACTTC.

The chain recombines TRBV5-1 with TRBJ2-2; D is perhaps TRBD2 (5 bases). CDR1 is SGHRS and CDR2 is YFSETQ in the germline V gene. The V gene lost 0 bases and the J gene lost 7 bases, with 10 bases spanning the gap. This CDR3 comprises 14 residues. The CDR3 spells CASSLVGENGELFF. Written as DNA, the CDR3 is TGCGCCAGCAGCTTGGTCGGGGAAAACGGGGAGCTGTTTTTT.

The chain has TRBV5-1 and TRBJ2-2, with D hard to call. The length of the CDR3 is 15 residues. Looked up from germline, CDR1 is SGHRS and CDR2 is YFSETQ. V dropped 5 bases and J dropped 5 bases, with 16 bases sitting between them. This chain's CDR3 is CASSVEKGSTGELFF. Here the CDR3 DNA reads TGCGCCAGCAGTGTAGAAAAGGGAAGTACCGGGGAGCTGTTTTTT.

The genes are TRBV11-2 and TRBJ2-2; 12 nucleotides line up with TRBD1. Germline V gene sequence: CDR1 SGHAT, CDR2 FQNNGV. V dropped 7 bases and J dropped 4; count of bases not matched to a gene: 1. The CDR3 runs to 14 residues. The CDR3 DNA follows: TGTGCCAGCATGGGACAGGGGGCCACCGGGGAGCTGTTTTTT. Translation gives CASMGQGATGELFF.

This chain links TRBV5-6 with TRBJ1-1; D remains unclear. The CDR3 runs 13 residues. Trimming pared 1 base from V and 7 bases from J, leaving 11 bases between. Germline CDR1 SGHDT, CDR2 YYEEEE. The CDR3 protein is CASSLPRLGEAFF. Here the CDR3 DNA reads TGTGCCAGCAGCTTGCCTCGTTTAGGTGAAGCTTTCTTT.

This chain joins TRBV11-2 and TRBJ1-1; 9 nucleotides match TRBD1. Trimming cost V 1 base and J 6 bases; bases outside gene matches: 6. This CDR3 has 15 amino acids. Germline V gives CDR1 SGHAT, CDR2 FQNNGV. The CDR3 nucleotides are TGTGCCAGCAGCTTAGTAGGGGACAGGGTCGCTGAAGCTTTCTTT. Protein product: CASSLVGDRVAEAFF.

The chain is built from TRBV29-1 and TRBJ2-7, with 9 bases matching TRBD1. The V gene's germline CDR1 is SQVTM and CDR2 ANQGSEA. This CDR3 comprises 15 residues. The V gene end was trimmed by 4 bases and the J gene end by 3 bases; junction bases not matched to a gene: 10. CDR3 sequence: CSVAKGQGKNYEQYF. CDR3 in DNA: TGCAGCGTTGCGAAGGGACAGGGAAAGAACTACGAGCAGTACTTC.

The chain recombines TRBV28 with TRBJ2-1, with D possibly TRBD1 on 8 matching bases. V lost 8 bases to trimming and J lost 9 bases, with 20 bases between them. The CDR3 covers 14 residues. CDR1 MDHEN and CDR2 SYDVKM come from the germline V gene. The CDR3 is CASRGAGGGGEQFF. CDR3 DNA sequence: TGTGCCAGCCGTGGGGCAGGGGGCGGGGGTGAGCAGTTCTTC.

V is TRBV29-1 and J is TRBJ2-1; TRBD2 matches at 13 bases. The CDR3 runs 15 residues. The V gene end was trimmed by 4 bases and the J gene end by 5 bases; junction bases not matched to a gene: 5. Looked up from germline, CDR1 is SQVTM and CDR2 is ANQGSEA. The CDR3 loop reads CSVVGLAGFNNEQFF. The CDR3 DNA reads TGCAGCGTTGTGGGACTAGCGGGGTTCAACAATGAGCAGTTCTTC.

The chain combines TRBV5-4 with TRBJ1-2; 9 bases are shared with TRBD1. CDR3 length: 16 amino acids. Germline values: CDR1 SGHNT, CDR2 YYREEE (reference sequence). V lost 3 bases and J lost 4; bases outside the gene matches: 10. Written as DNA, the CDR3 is TGTGCCAGCAGCTCTGTACAGGGGGCGCCCCCCTATGGCTACACCTTC. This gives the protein CASSSVQGAPPYGYTF.

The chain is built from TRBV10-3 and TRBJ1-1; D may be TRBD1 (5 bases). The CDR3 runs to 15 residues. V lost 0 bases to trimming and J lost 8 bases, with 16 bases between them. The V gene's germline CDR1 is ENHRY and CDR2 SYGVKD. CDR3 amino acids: CAISESQAGPQEAFF. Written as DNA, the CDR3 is TGTGCCATCAGTGAGTCCCAGGCGGGACCCCAGGAAGCTTTCTTT.

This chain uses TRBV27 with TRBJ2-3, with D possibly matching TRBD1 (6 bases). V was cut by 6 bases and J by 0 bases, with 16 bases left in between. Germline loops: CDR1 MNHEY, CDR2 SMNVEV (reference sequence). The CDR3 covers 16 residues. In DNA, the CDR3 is TGTGCCAGCAGGATCAATCAGGGGTCTAGCACAGATACGCAGTATTTT. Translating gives CASRINQGSSTDTQYF.

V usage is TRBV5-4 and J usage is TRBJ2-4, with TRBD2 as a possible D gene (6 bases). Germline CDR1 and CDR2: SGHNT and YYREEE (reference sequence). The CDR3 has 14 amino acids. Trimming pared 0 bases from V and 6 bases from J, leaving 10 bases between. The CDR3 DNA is TGTGCCAGCAGCTTGGAAACTAGCAGAAACATTCAGTACTTC. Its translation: CASSLETSRNIQYF.

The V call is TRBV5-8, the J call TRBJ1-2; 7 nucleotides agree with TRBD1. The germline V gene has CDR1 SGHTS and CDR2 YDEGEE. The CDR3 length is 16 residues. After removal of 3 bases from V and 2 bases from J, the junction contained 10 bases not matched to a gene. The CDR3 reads CASSSSTGIHNYGYTF. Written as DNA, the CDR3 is TGTGCCAGCAGCTCATCGACAGGGATTCACAACTATGGCTACACCTTC.

CDR3 nucleotide sequence: TGTGCCAGCAGCCCCGGGTGGTATGGCTACACCTTC. This encodes CASSPGWYGYTF. The V gene is TRBV5-4, the J gene TRBJ1-2; D remains ambiguous. V lost 4 bases, J lost 5 bases, and 9 bases lay in between. Germline assignment: CDR1 SGHNT and CDR2 YYREEE (reference sequence). The CDR3 consists of 12 residues.

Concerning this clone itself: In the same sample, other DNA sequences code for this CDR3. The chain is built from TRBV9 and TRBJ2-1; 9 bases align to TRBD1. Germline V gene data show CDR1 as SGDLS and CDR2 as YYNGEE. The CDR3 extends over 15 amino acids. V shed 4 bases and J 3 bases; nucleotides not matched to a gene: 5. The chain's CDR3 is CASSLGTGSYNEQFF. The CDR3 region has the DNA TGTGCCAGCAGCTTAGGGACAGGGAGCTACAATGAGCAGTTCTTC.